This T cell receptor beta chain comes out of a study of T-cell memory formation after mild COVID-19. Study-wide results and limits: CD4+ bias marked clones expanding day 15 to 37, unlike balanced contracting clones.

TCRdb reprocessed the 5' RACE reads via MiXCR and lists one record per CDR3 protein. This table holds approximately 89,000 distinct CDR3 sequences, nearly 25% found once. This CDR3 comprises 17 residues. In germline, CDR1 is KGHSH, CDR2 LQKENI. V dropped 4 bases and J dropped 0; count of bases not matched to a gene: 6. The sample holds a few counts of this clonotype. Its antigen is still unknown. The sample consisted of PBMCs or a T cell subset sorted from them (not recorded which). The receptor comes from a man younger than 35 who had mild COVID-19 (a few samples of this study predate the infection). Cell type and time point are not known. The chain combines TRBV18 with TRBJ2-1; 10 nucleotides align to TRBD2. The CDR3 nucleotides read TGTGCCAGCTCACACCGGACTAGCGGCTACTCCTACAATGAGCAGTTCTTC. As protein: CASSHRTSGYSYNEQFF.